This T cell receptor (beta chain) originates from a study of blood T cell repertoires in COVID-19. Whole-study context: T cells, B-cell-depleted T cells, or PBMCs provided the cDNA or gDNA that served as material.

The V and J ends lost 0 bases and 5 bases respectively, with 8 bases between them. The germline V gene encodes CDR1 SGDLS and CDR2 YYNGEE. The CDR3 contains 14 residues. The method was immunoSEQ multiplex PCR; TCRdb's version includes in-frame clones alone and lacks a portion of them. Of 280,000 or so clones listed, roughly 85% are singletons. The genes are TRBV9 and TRBJ1-4; D possibly corresponds to TRBD1 (5 bases). The sample consisted of peripheral blood. The receptor's source is a human donor in a cohort sampled during active COVID-19. CDR3 nucleotide sequence: TGTGCCAGCAGCGTAGGTCCAGGGAATGAAAAACTGTTTTTT. Residues: CASSVGPGNEKLFF.